These 31 T cell receptor beta chains came from one sample sequenced in a study of regulatory T cells in long-lasting Graves disease. The authors built TCR beta libraries using iRepertoire HTBI primers and Arm-PCR of CDR3 regions. TCRdb re-derived calls from the multiplex PCR reads in MiXCR, one entry per CDR3 protein. The sample yields 250,000 to 300,000 distinct CDR3 sequences, 18% seen once. Described time point: newly diagnosed GD, antithyroid drugs for less than 3 months. The TCR library used RNA extracted from PBMCs. The sample was also reused in another study, on T cells in Graves' hyperthyroidism and ophthalmopathy.

This specimen was peripheral blood mononuclear cells (PBMCs), taken at new diagnosis, from a patient treated with antithyroid drugs. The receptors derive from a woman in her twenties or thirties with Graves disease.

This clonotype was picked up many times. The rearrangement uses TRBV20-1 and TRBJ2-5; D not certain. V was cut by 0 bases and J by 1 base, with 0 bases left in between. The germline CDR1 and CDR2 sequences are DFQATT and SNEGSKA (reference sequence). The CDR3 loop spans 11 amino acids. CDR3 in amino acids: CSARDQETQYF. For the CDR3, the DNA is TGCAGTGCTAGAGACCAAGAGACCCAGTACTTC.

The table lists this clonotype with many counts. This chain links TRBV25-1 with TRBJ2-3, with D unresolved. Deletions cut 8 bases from V and 0 bases from J, with 9 bases between. Looked up from germline, CDR1 is MGHDK and CDR2 is SYGVNS. There are 13 residues in the CDR3. CDR3 coding DNA: TGTGCCAGCGGAGTTCCTAGCACAGATACGCAGTATTTT. It is translated as CASGVPSTDTQYF.

This clonotype has ten or more counts. The rearrangement uses TRBV18 and TRBJ2-6, with unresolved D. The V end lost 2 bases, the J end lost 0 bases, and 8 bases lay between the germline ends. Germline V CDR1 and CDR2: KGHSH, LQKENI. The CDR3 has 16 amino acids. The CDR3 DNA sequence: TGTGCCAGCTCACCATTACGGAGCTCTGGGGCCAACGTCCTGACTTTC. Its protein product is CASSPLRSSGANVLTF.

This chain joins TRBV30 and TRBJ2-1; D is uncertain. From germline, CDR1 is GTSNPN and CDR2 SVGIG (reference sequence). V was trimmed by 3 bases and J by 9 bases, leaving 12 bases between them. This CDR3 is 12 amino acids long. The CDR3 region has the DNA TGTGCCTGGAGCGGTGAGGAACCTGAGCAGTTCTTC. This codes for CAWSGEEPEQFF.

At least ten counts were recorded for this clonotype. The chain links TRBV5-5 to TRBJ2-3; D gene unclear. The V and J ends lost 6 bases and 6 bases respectively, with 8 bases between them. Germline values: CDR1 SGHKS, CDR2 YYEKEE (reference sequence). The CDR3 is 11 residues long. DNA of the CDR3: TGTGCCAGCACCATAGCCGATACGCAGTATTTT. Protein sequence: CASTIADTQYF.

This clonotype was seen a few times. With a much larger clone just one base away, this may be a read error. This chain uses TRBV3-1 with TRBJ2-1, with D possibly TRBD2 on 5 matching bases. V was clipped by 0 bases and J by 9 bases, with 6 bases between them. The CDR3 is 12 amino acids. The germline CDR1 and CDR2 sequences are LGHDT and YNNKEL (reference sequence). The CDR3 DNA is TGTGCCAGCAGCCAAGACGGAGGTGAGCAGTTCTTC. This gives the protein CASSQDGGEQFF.

This clonotype was detected many times. V and J are TRBV4-1 and TRBJ2-3, with D tentatively TRBD2 (6 bases). The germline V gene encodes CDR1 MGHRA and CDR2 YSYEKL. Between the trimmed V and J ends, which lost 0 bases and 4 bases, there was a span of 11 bases. This CDR3 comprises 15 residues. The CDR3 reads CASSQDHGSADTQYF. The CDR3 DNA is TGCGCCAGCAGCCAAGATCACGGGAGTGCAGATACGCAGTATTTT.

The J gene is TRBJ1-2, the V gene TRBV19; a possible D gene is TRBD1 (5 bases). The CDR3 totals 15 residues. The V gene lost 2 bases and the J gene lost 3 bases, with 13 bases spanning the gap. The germline V gene has CDR1 LNHDA and CDR2 SQIVND (reference sequence). CDR3 sequence reads: CASSIREPGDYGYTF. The CDR3 DNA reads as TGTGCCAGTAGTATACGGGAGCCGGGGGACTATGGCTACACCTTC.

Concerning this clonotype: Given a far larger clone just one base away, this is likely a sequencing read error. The V and J genes are TRBV5-1 and TRBJ2-7, with D possibly TRBD2 on 7 matching bases. Trimming took 0 bases from V and 7 from J, leaving 11 bases between them. The CDR3 has 13 residues. Germline V gives CDR1 SGHRS, CDR2 YFSETQ. CDR3 nucleotide sequence: TGCGCCAGCAGCTTGGGGCGGGGGCTTGAGCAGTACTTC. Amino acid sequence: CASSLGRGLEQYF.

This clonotype showed up many times. The V gene is TRBV20-1, the J gene TRBJ2-4; 11 positions match TRBD1. J was trimmed by 9 bases and V by 5 bases; bases with no gene match: 9. This CDR3 has 14 amino acids. The germline V gene encodes CDR1 DFQATT and CDR2 SNEGSKA (reference sequence). This CDR3 reads CSASPGQGEGIQYF. The CDR3 nucleotides are TGCAGTGCTTCTCCGGGACAGGGGGAGGGCATTCAGTACTTC.

Comments on this clonotype: Germline and junction disagree at one end, which may indicate a read error. The V call is TRBV7-2, the J call TRBJ1-1; 9 bases align to TRBD1. The CDR3 totals 13 residues. Germline lookup yields CDR1 SGHTA and CDR2 FQGNSA. CDR3 in DNA: TGTGCCTGCAGGGACAGGGAGAACACTGAAGCTTTCTTT. Encoded protein: CACRDRENTEAFF.

V is TRBV5-4 and J is TRBJ1-6; D gene ambiguous. This CDR3 contains 16 residues. V lost 5 bases and J 5 bases, leaving 17 bases between the germline ends. CDR1 is SGHNT and CDR2 is YYREEE in the germline V gene (reference sequence). The chain's CDR3 is CASSRRGDGNNSPLHF. CDR3 sequence (DNA): TGTGCCAGCAGTCGGCGGGGAGACGGCAATAATTCACCCCTCCACTTT.

This clonotype has ten or more counts. V and J are TRBV3-1 and TRBJ2-7; D ambiguous. Trimming took 4 bases from V and 6 from J, leaving 10 bases between them. Germline V gives CDR1 LGHDT, CDR2 YNNKEL (reference sequence). This CDR3 region has 12 residues. The CDR3 is CASSLRLGEQYF. The CDR3 DNA sequence: TGTGCCAGCAGCCTCAGACTCGGCGAGCAGTACTTC.

A word on this clonotype: A far larger clone is one base from this, pointing to a likely read error. The genes are TRBV7-3 and TRBJ1-5, with no clear D. Per germline, CDR1 SGHTA and CDR2 FQGTGA. This CDR3 spans 16 amino acids. CDR3 loop: CAGSPYGQAGDQPQHF. DNA of the CDR3: TGTGCCGGCAGCCCATATGGCCAAGCCGGGGATCAGCCCCAGCATTTT.

This clonotype was counted between two and nine times. The V gene is TRBV7-8, the J gene TRBJ1-1; 8 positions agree with TRBD1. The ends lost 5 bases at V and 4 bases at J; junction bases unmatched: 15. This CDR3 spans 17 amino acids. Germline V CDR1 and CDR2: SGHVS, FQNEAQ. CDR3 in DNA: TGTGCCAGCAGCCAGACCCGGCAGGGGGCGTCGAGCACTGAAGCTTTCTTT. Translated, it gives CASSQTRQGASSTEAFF. Based on the CDR3 plus reference TRBV7-8 and TRBJ1-1, the full variable domain is GAGVSQSPRYKVAKRGQDVALRCDPISGHVSLFWYQQALGQGPEFLTYFQNEAQLDKSGLPSDRFFAERPEGSVSTLKIQRTQQEDSAVYLCASSQTRQGASSTEAFFGQGTRLTVV.

This clonotype was seen repeatedly, ten times or more. The V gene is TRBV6-1, the J gene TRBJ2-7; the match to TRBD2 covers 14 bases. Germline CDR1 is MNHNS and CDR2 is SASEGT. V dropped 5 bases and J dropped 6; count of bases not matched to a gene: 9. This CDR3 comprises 16 residues. In DNA form, the CDR3 reads TGTGCCAGCAGTACGCTTCGGACTAGCGGGGGGACCGAGCAGTACTTC. Encoded protein: CASSTLRTSGGTEQYF.

This clonotype was seen many times. The chain combines TRBV19 with TRBJ1-1; unclear D gene. V shed 9 bases and J shed 2 bases, with 13 bases lying between them. The germline V gene encodes CDR1 LNHDA and CDR2 SQIVND (reference sequence). The CDR3 is 13 amino acids. Written as DNA, the CDR3 is TGTGCCAGCAGTGTGGGTGTTAACACTGAAGCTTTCTTT. This translates into CASSVGVNTEAFF.

This clonotype occurred many times. The rearrangement joins TRBV3-1 to TRBJ2-7; maybe TRBD1 (5 bases). The CDR3 loop spans 13 amino acids. With 4 bases removed from V and 0 bases from J, the gap between germline ends came to 7 bases. Germline CDR1 and CDR2: LGHDT and YNNKEL (reference sequence). CDR3 nucleotides: TGTGCCAGCAGCCCAGGGTTCTCCTACGAGCAGTACTTC. This sequence encodes CASSPGFSYEQYF.

This clonotype was detected many times. This may come from a read error, since a much larger clone is one base off. CDR3 in amino acids: CASSRTGPNQPQHF. CDR3 sequence (DNA): TGTGCCAGCAGCCGGACAGGCCCTAATCAGCCCCAGCATTTT. The chain uses TRBV18 and TRBJ1-5, with TRBD1 matching over 7 bases. The germline V gene encodes CDR1 KGHSH and CDR2 LQKENI. Trimming cost V 8 bases and J 4 bases; bases outside gene matches: 8. The CDR3 runs to 14 residues.

This chain joins TRBV29-1 and TRBJ2-5; D is perhaps TRBD1 (6 bases). Germline assignment: CDR1 SQVTM and CDR2 ANQGSEA. This CDR3 has 13 amino acids. The V gene lost 4 bases and the J gene lost 5 bases, with 14 bases spanning the gap. The CDR3 region has the DNA TGCAGCGTTGGGCTGGTTAGGGGGGAGACCCAGTACTTC. This gives the protein CSVGLVRGETQYF.

At least ten counts were recorded for this clonotype. This chain links TRBV5-1 with TRBJ2-5; D not certain. CDR1 and CDR2 (germline): SGHRS, YFSETQ. V was pared by 7 bases and J by 5 bases, with 15 bases between. The CDR3 is made up of 13 amino acids. The CDR3 region has the DNA TGCGCCAGCGCCGAAGCCCCTTGGGAGACCCAGTACTTC. This translates into CASAEAPWETQYF.

V and J are TRBV9 and TRBJ1-3; no clear D gene. Per the germline V gene, CDR1 is SGDLS and CDR2 is YYNGEE. V lost 0 bases to trimming and J lost 1 base, with 8 bases between them. The CDR3 extends over 15 amino acids. The DNA of the CDR3 is TGTGCCAGCAGCGTAGGCGCGGTTTCTGGAAACACCATATATTTT. This encodes CASSVGAVSGNTIYF.

As concerns this clonotype: Being one base from a much bigger clone, this may be a read error. The chain uses TRBV20-1 and TRBJ1-2, with D unresolved. From germline, CDR1 is DFQATT and CDR2 SNEGSKA (reference sequence). This CDR3 is built from 15 residues. V lost 2 bases, J lost 4 bases, and 17 bases lay in between. The CDR3 loop reads CSARSPSGSSYGYTF. The CDR3, as DNA: TGCAGTGCTAGATCTCCTTCGGGGAGCAGCTATGGCTACACCTTC.

This clonotype was seen more than once but under ten times. The J gene is TRBJ2-5, the V gene TRBV12-3 or TRBV12-4, with D perhaps matching TRBD2 (6 bases). Trimming shortened V by 7 bases and J by 3 bases, and 12 bases separated the two germline ends. CDR3 length: 13 amino acids. The CDR3 loop is CASTSSDKETQYF. CDR3 sequence (DNA): TGTGCCAGCACCTCTAGCGATAAAGAGACCCAGTACTTC.

The chain has TRBV7-9 and TRBJ1-1, with D perhaps matching TRBD1 (5 bases). Trimming removed 3 bases at V and 1 base at J, with 15 bases between. Germline V gene data show CDR1 as SEHNR and CDR2 as FQNEAQ (reference sequence). The CDR3 spans 16 residues. Written as DNA, the CDR3 is TGTGCCAGCAGCTTGGGCCTCGAGGGGCCGAACACTGAAGCTTTCTTT. Translated: CASSLGLEGPNTEAFF.

This clonotype was observed at least ten times. The genes are TRBV10-2 and TRBJ1-2; tentatively, D is TRBD1 (5 bases). Germline assignment: CDR1 WSHSY and CDR2 SAAADI. V lost 2 bases to trimming and J lost 8 bases, with 9 bases between them. CDR3 size: 12 residues. The CDR3 sequence is CASSETGGGYTF. CDR3 coding DNA: TGCGCCAGCAGTGAGACGGGGGGAGGCTACACCTTC.

This clonotype came up many times. The chain employs TRBV19 and TRBJ1-6, with D possibly TRBD1 on 6 matching bases. Per the germline V gene, CDR1 is LNHDA and CDR2 is SQIVND (reference sequence). CDR3 size: 14 residues. V shed 7 bases and J shed 8 bases, with 15 bases lying between them. CDR3 in amino acids: CASKSTGSDSPLHF. The CDR3 nucleotides are TGTGCCAGTAAATCGACAGGTTCGGATTCACCCCTCCACTTT.

The table lists this clonotype with many counts. V is TRBV5-6 and J is TRBJ1-6; the match to TRBD1 covers 9 bases. The V and J ends lost 3 bases and 13 bases, in that order; junction bases with no gene match: 11. The length of the CDR3 is 15 residues. Germline V gene sequence: CDR1 SGHDT, CDR2 YYEEEE. In DNA form, the CDR3 reads TGTGCCAGCAGCTGGGGGGGACAGGGATCCCCGCCCCTCCACTTT. It specifies CASSWGGQGSPPLHF.

This clonotype was recorded at least ten times. V gene TRBV7-9 combines with J gene TRBJ2-6; D may be TRBD2 (6 bases). Germline V gene data show CDR1 as SEHNR and CDR2 as FQNEAQ (reference sequence). Between the trimmed V and J ends, which lost 3 bases and 1 base, there was a span of 7 bases. The CDR3 is 15 amino acids. This CDR3 reads CASSLAGSGANVLTF. CDR3 nucleotide sequence: TGTGCCAGCAGCTTGGCGGGATCTGGGGCCAACGTCCTGACTTTC.

At least ten counts were recorded for this clonotype. The chain recombines TRBV6-5 with TRBJ1-2; D perhaps matches TRBD1 (6 bases). V dropped 4 bases and J dropped 2 bases, with 11 bases sitting between them. CDR3 length: 14 amino acids. Germline values: CDR1 MNHEY, CDR2 SVGAGI. The CDR3: CASSSSTGNYGYTF. The CDR3 DNA follows: TGTGCCAGCAGTTCTTCCACAGGGAACTATGGCTACACCTTC.

This clonotype was seen a handful of times. A much larger clone differs by one base, so this may be a read error. The rearrangement uses TRBV28 and TRBJ2-1; D possibly uses TRBD1 or TRBD2 (6 bases each). The CDR3 covers 17 residues. Trimming removed 5 bases at V and 7 bases at J, with 24 bases between. The germline V gene encodes CDR1 MDHEN and CDR2 SYDVKM. CDR3 sequence reads: CASSLMGGQRQENEQFF. The CDR3 DNA sequence: TGTGCCAGCAGTCTTATGGGGGGCCAAAGACAAGAGAATGAGCAGTTCTTC.